The TCR beta chain described here comes from a study of blood T cell repertoires in COVID-19. Background on the study: Donors in the United States, Italy and Spain gave samples during acute or convalescent COVID-19. The analysed material was cDNA or gDNA that came from T cells, B-cell-depleted T cells, or PBMCs.

The V gene's germline CDR1 is SGHVS and CDR2 FQNEAQ. CDR3 size: 12 residues. V lost 5 bases to trimming and J lost 5 bases, with 10 bases between them. Original handling: Scientists estimated how many nucleated cells there were by amplifying reference gene primers. Only in-frame clones appear in the TCRdb table, and some are missing; sequencing was by immunoSEQ multiplex PCR. That table gives V, J and clone size, and the DNA gave D and trimming. Of roughly 230,000 clones listed, around four fifths were seen once; the top ten hold roughly 27%. This TCR was sampled from a man between 35 and 55 years old with acute or convalescent COVID-19. The rearrangement links TRBV7-8 to TRBJ2-7; no clear D gene. The source material was peripheral blood. The CDR3 reads CASSLSVDEQYF. CDR3 sequence (DNA): TGTGCCAGCAGCCTTAGTGTGGACGAGCAGTACTTC. Full variable domain (outside the CDR3, taken from reference TRBV7-8 and TRBJ2-7): GAGVSQSPRYKVAKRGQDVALRCDPISGHVSLFWYQQALGQGPEFLTYFQNEAQLDKSGLPSDRFFAERPEGSVSTLKIQRTQQEDSAVYLCASSLSVDEQYFGPGTRLTVT.